The next 29 T cell receptor beta chains were all read from a single sample in a study of neurological immune-mediated disorders. TCRdb re-called the 5' RACE reads through MiXCR, storing one row per CDR3 protein. The table lists tens of thousands of distinct CDR3 sequences, roughly 15% of them singletons, with about 28% in the top ten. The sequencing sample was made of PBMCs. The receptors were sampled from a man aged 65-85 years in good health.

As regards this clonotype: A much larger clone lies one base from this, so it may be a read error. The chain uses TRBV20-1 and TRBJ1-2, with D perhaps TRBD1 (5 bases). Germline CDR1 and CDR2: DFQATT and SNEGSKA (reference sequence). Trimming removed 0 bases at V and 4 bases at J, with 27 bases between. The CDR3 runs to 19 residues. The CDR3 nucleotides read TGCAGTGCTAGAGATCTTCGATTAGGGAGGGACGGGGGTGGCTATGGCTACACCTTC. It yields the protein CSARDLRLGRDGGGYGYTF.

The table lists this clonotype with many counts. The V call is TRBV15, the J call TRBJ1-5, with D unclear. The V end lost 0 bases, the J end lost 9 bases, and 12 bases lay between the germline ends. The CDR3 contains 14 residues. The germline V gene has CDR1 LNHNV and CDR2 YYDKDF (reference sequence). The DNA of the CDR3 is TGTGCCACCAGCAGAGATCCCTCCGTTCGGCCCCAGCATTTT. Amino acids: CATSRDPSVRPQHF.

This clonotype was found many times. V and J are TRBV20-1 and TRBJ1-2, with TRBD1 matching over 8 bases. After removal of 1 base from V and 5 bases from J, the junction contained 9 bases not matched to a gene. Germline V gene sequence: CDR1 DFQATT, CDR2 SNEGSKA (reference sequence). This CDR3 region has 15 residues. The CDR3 DNA is TGCAGTGCTAGAGGTGACCCGGACAGGGAGTATGGCTACACCTTC. It is translated as CSARGDPDREYGYTF.

This clonotype was detected ten times or more. The chain links TRBV20-1 to TRBJ2-3; the match to TRBD2 covers 11 bases. The V gene end was trimmed by 5 bases and the J gene end by 3 bases; junction bases not matched to a gene: 16. This CDR3 is 18 amino acids long. In germline, CDR1 is DFQATT, CDR2 SNEGSKA (reference sequence). CDR3 in DNA: TGCAGTGCTTGGGTCCCGTTAGCGGGGGGGCCAGGGACAGATACGCAGTATTTT. The encoded protein is CSAWVPLAGGPGTDTQYF.

In its sample, this clonotype was seen many times. The chain uses TRBV20-1 and TRBJ2-7, with 10 positions matching TRBD2. This CDR3 comprises 16 residues. Germline-derived CDR1 and CDR2 are DFQATT and SNEGSKA (reference sequence). Trimming cost V 0 bases and J 1 base; bases outside gene matches: 6. CDR3 bases: TGCAGTGCTAGAGATGAGCTAGCGGGGGATTCCTACGAGCAGTACTTC. Its translation: CSARDELAGDSYEQYF.

Many counts were recorded for this clonotype. V is TRBV7-8 and J is TRBJ1-3; D unresolved. With 0 bases removed from V and 6 bases from J, the gap between germline ends came to 6 bases. The CDR3 loop spans 13 amino acids. The germline V gene has CDR1 SGHVS and CDR2 FQNEAQ. CDR3 amino acids: CASSLATTNTIYF. Written as DNA, the CDR3 is TGTGCCAGCAGCTTAGCGACCACAAACACCATATATTTT.

This clonotype was seen at least ten times. V usage is TRBV6-1 and J usage is TRBJ1-6; 9 bases line up with TRBD1. The CDR3 has 15 residues. V lost 1 base to trimming and J lost 10 bases; unmatched junction nucleotides: 5. Germline V gene sequence: CDR1 MNHNS, CDR2 SASEGT. As DNA, the CDR3 is TGTGCCAGCAGTGAAGGAACAGGGGGCTGGTCACCCCTCCACTTT. It yields the protein CASSEGTGGWSPLHF.

The table lists this clonotype with a few counts. The chain employs TRBV6-6 and TRBJ2-2; the match to TRBD2 covers 13 bases. The CDR3 is made up of 18 amino acids. Germline lookup yields CDR1 MNHNY and CDR2 SVGAGI (reference sequence). V lost 5 bases, J lost 3 bases, and 9 bases stayed unmatched. The CDR3 sequence: CASSILAGGPRDTGELFF. In nucleotides, the CDR3 is TGTGCCAGCAGTATACTAGCGGGGGGGCCGCGTGACACCGGGGAGCTGTTTTTT.

In its sample, this clonotype was seen many times. The chain joins TRBV6-2 or TRBV6-3 to TRBJ2-4; D uncertain. V lost 6 bases and J 6 bases, leaving 12 bases between the germline ends. Germline-derived CDR1 and CDR2 are MNHEY and SVGEGT. The CDR3 is 13 amino acids. The CDR3 coding sequence is TGTGCCAGCAGCTACCAGGCCGGAAACATTCAGTACTTC. Its protein is CASSYQAGNIQYF.

This clonotype has ten or more counts. This chain links TRBV29-1 with TRBJ1-5; D call uncertain. V was shortened by 2 bases and J by 0 bases, with 8 bases between the two germline ends. CDR1 and CDR2 from the germline V gene are SQVTM and ANQGSEA. This CDR3 comprises 14 residues. The DNA of the CDR3 is TGCAGCGTTGAATGGGCGGATAGCAATCAGCCCCAGCATTTT. This codes for CSVEWADSNQPQHF.

By its share, this clonotype is medium-sized. The gene calls are TRBV10-3 and TRBJ1-5; TRBD1 aligns across 9 bases. The CDR3 spans 17 residues. Looked up from germline, CDR1 is ENHRY and CDR2 is SYGVKD. The V gene end was trimmed by 6 bases and the J gene end by 5 bases; junction bases not matched to a gene: 14. The CDR3 region is CAISEDRTGADHQPQHF. CDR3 bases: TGTGCCATCAGCGAAGACCGGACAGGGGCAGACCATCAGCCCCAGCATTTT.

This clonotype appeared many times. The chain joins TRBV29-1 to TRBJ1-4; maybe TRBD1 (6 bases). Between the trimmed V and J ends, which lost 6 bases and 2 bases, there was a span of 13 bases. The CDR3 has 14 residues. CDR1 SQVTM and CDR2 ANQGSEA come from the germline V gene. In nucleotides, the CDR3 is TGCAGCGTCGGAAGGGGGGGTACTAATGAAAAACTGTTTTTT. The encoded protein is CSVGRGGTNEKLFF.

This clonotype was counted at least ten times. This chain links TRBV18 with TRBJ2-1; tentative D call: TRBD1 (6 bases). V was cut by 2 bases and J by 9 bases, with 11 bases left in between. CDR1 is KGHSH and CDR2 is LQKENI in the germline V gene. CDR3 length: 13 amino acids. Here the CDR3 reads CASSPGTKGEQFF. CDR3 DNA: TGTGCCAGCTCACCAGGGACAAAGGGTGAGCAGTTCTTC.

This clonotype was recorded at least ten times. This chain uses TRBV10-3 with TRBJ2-3; 12 bases agree with TRBD1. The CDR3 is made up of 12 amino acids. CDR1 and CDR2 from the germline V gene are ENHRY and SYGVKD. Unmatched junction bases numbered 4, after V lost 7 bases and J lost 11 bases. CDR3 loop: CAIMGQGALQYF. DNA for the CDR3: TGTGCCATCATGGGACAGGGGGCCCTGCAGTATTTT.

This clonotype has ten or more counts. V is TRBV5-1 and J is TRBJ2-5; 8 bases fit TRBD1. The CDR3 runs 13 residues. Trimming took 6 bases from V and 5 from J; bases not matched to a gene: 6. Germline V gives CDR1 SGHRS, CDR2 YFSETQ. This CDR3 reads CASNTGGRETQYF. CDR3 nucleotide sequence: TGCGCCAGCAACACAGGGGGAAGGGAGACCCAGTACTTC.

This clonotype occurred a few times. This sequence joins TRBV11-3 and TRBJ2-2, with D tentatively TRBD2 (6 bases). The CDR3 length is 16 residues. V was cut by 1 base and J by 2 bases, with 11 bases left in between. CDR1 and CDR2 from the germline V gene are SGHNT and YENEEA. CDR3 in DNA: TGTGCCAGCAGCTTAGCAACGGGACTCAACACCGGGGAGCTGTTTTTT. Translation gives CASSLATGLNTGELFF. Filled out from reference TRBV11-3 and TRBJ2-2, the complete variable domain reads EAGVVQSPRYKIIEKKQPVAFWCNPISGHNTLYWYLQNLGQGPELLIRYENEEAVDDSQLPKDRFSAERLKGVDSTLKIQPAELGDSAVYLCASSLATGLNTGELFFGEGSRLTVL.

At least ten counts were recorded for this clonotype. The genes are TRBV14 and TRBJ2-5, with D perhaps matching TRBD1 or TRBD2 (5 bases each). The V and J ends lost 2 bases and 2 bases respectively, with 12 bases between them. The CDR3 has 15 residues. Germline lookup yields CDR1 SGHDN and CDR2 FVKESK. CDR3 sequence: CASSQLSGAQETQYF. CDR3 in DNA: TGTGCCAGCAGCCAATTGTCCGGGGCGCAAGAGACCCAGTACTTC.

This clonotype appeared a few times. The V and J genes are TRBV5-1 and TRBJ2-7, with 9 bases matching TRBD2. From germline, CDR1 is SGHRS and CDR2 YFSETQ. After removal of 0 bases from V and 6 bases from J, the junction contained 10 bases not matched to a gene. This CDR3 has 16 residues. The chain's CDR3 is CASSLAQLAGAGEQYF. CDR3 coding DNA: TGCGCCAGCAGCTTGGCCCAGTTAGCGGGAGCGGGCGAGCAGTACTTC.

This clonotype was observed at least ten times. This chain links TRBV6-9 with TRBJ1-4; D perhaps matches TRBD1 (6 bases). The V gene lost 8 bases and the J gene lost 4 bases, with 20 bases spanning the gap. Germline CDR1 reads MNHGY; CDR2 reads SVAAGI. The CDR3 contains 16 residues. CDR3: CASGPRGGVFNEKLFF. The CDR3 DNA follows: TGTGCCAGCGGACCAAGGGGGGGAGTGTTTAATGAAAAACTGTTTTTT.

In its sample, this clonotype was seen many times. V gene TRBV7-2 combines with J gene TRBJ2-1; 13 positions agree with TRBD2. There are 18 residues in the CDR3. The V gene end was trimmed by 6 bases and the J gene end by 8 bases; junction bases not matched to a gene: 16. The germline V gene encodes CDR1 SGHTA and CDR2 FQGNSA. CDR3 coding DNA: TGTGCCAGCAGTTCCGGGACTAGCGGGGTCCGGCGAGGATATGAGCAGTTCTTC. It specifies CASSSGTSGVRRGYEQFF.

This clonotype was counted between two and nine times. The chain links TRBV7-3 to TRBJ2-5, with 11 bases matching TRBD2. CDR3 length equals 14 residues. CDR1 SGHTA and CDR2 FQGTGA come from the germline V gene. With 5 bases clipped from V and 4 bases from J, the junction kept 3 bases outside the gene matches. The CDR3 nucleotides read TGTGCCAGCAGCCCCGGGACTAGCGGAGAGACCCAGTACTTC. Translation gives CASSPGTSGETQYF. Using reference TRBV7-3 and TRBJ2-5 for the parts outside the CDR3, the full variable domain is GAGVSQTPSNKVTEKGKYVELRCDPISGHTALYWYRQSLGQGPEFLIYFQGTGAADDSGLPNDRFFAVRPEGSVSTLKIQRTERGDSAVYLCASSPGTSGETQYFGPGTRLLVL.

This chain joins TRBV18 and TRBJ2-1; D gene uncertain. Germline CDR1 KGHSH, CDR2 LQKENI. V shed 4 bases and J shed 5 bases, with 21 bases lying between them. The CDR3 consists of 17 residues. Here the CDR3 reads CASSLLGGGGGDNEQFF. The CDR3 bases are TGTGCCAGCTCACTTTTGGGCGGCGGCGGCGGAGACAATGAGCAGTTCTTC.

This clonotype was recorded at least ten times. The chain employs TRBV20-1 and TRBJ2-5; 7 bases fit TRBD1. J lost 2 bases, V lost 5 bases, and 8 bases had no gene match. This CDR3 region has 14 residues. Germline CDR1 DFQATT, CDR2 SNEGSKA (reference sequence). The CDR3 nucleotides read TGCAGTGCTCTTCGGGACAGCCAACAAGAGACCCAGTACTTC. Amino acids: CSALRDSQQETQYF.

Many counts were recorded for this clonotype. The chain uses TRBV4-1 and TRBJ2-1; 7 nucleotides agree with TRBD1. V shed 1 base and J 3 bases; nucleotides not matched to a gene: 3. Germline V lookup: CDR1 MGHRA, CDR2 YSYEKL. CDR3 size: 15 residues. The CDR3 DNA reads TGCGCCAGCAGCCAAGGGGCAGGGGGCTACAATGAGCAGTTCTTC. It encodes CASSQGAGGYNEQFF.

This clonotype has a count of ten or more. This chain links TRBV20-1 with TRBJ2-7, with 8 bases aligning to TRBD1. The CDR3 extends over 13 amino acids. Germline CDR1 reads DFQATT; CDR2 reads SNEGSKA (reference sequence). V shed 5 bases and J 5 bases; nucleotides not matched to a gene: 8. CDR3 DNA sequence: TGCAGTGCTGGCTCAGGGGGCAGGGACGAGCAGTACTTC. This sequence encodes CSAGSGGRDEQYF.

This clonotype counts as medium-sized. V usage is TRBV7-2 and J usage is TRBJ1-2, with TRBD1 identical over 10 bases. The CDR3 consists of 16 residues. The germline gives CDR1 SGHTA, CDR2 FQGNSA. J lost 6 bases, V lost 1 base, and 8 bases had no gene match. Written as DNA, the CDR3 is TGTGCCAGCAGCTTAGAACCGACAGGGGGCATTGATGGCTACACCTTC. It codes for CASSLEPTGGIDGYTF. The variable domain in full, with the rest retrieved from reference TRBV7-2 and TRBJ1-2, is GAGVSQSPSNKVTEKGKDVELRCDPISGHTALYWYRQSLGQGLEFLIYFQGNSAPDKSGLPSDRFSAERTGGSVSTLTIQRTQQEDSAVYLCASSLEPTGGIDGYTFGSGTRLTVV.

This clonotype was seen at least ten times. V usage is TRBV12-3 or TRBV12-4 and J usage is TRBJ2-6; the match to TRBD2 covers 11 bases. The CDR3 totals 18 residues. V was pared by 4 bases and J by 2 bases, with 7 bases of the junction left unmatched. DNA of the CDR3: TGTGCCAGCAGTTCGACTAGCGGGACGGTTGCTGGGGCCAACGTCCTGACTTTC. It translates to CASSSTSGTVAGANVLTF.

This clonotype showed up many times. V gene TRBV18 combines with J gene TRBJ2-7; 10 bases are shared with TRBD1. CDR3 length equals 14 residues. Germline loops: CDR1 KGHSH, CDR2 LQKENI. The V and J ends lost 5 bases and 5 bases, in that order; junction bases with no gene match: 6. As DNA, the CDR3 is TGTGCCAGCTCATTGACAGGGGGCTCTGACGAGCAGTACTTC. Amino acid sequence: CASSLTGGSDEQYF.

There are many counts of this clonotype. CDR3 bases: TGTGCCAGCAGCATACAGGGGGCGACGACTGAAGCTTTCTTT. It encodes CASSIQGATTEAFF. The V and J genes are TRBV7-9 and TRBJ1-1; 9 nucleotides agree with TRBD1. J was trimmed by 5 bases and V by 5 bases; bases with no gene match: 6. The CDR3 runs to 14 residues. Germline V lookup: CDR1 SEHNR, CDR2 FQNEAQ (reference sequence).